The TCR beta chain under discussion was sequenced for a study of Tregs in tolerant kidney transplant recipients. Broader study findings: Validation in larger populations is needed because few patients were studied. This study did not directly address biological reproducibility. Expanding Tregs on activated donor B cells appeared to best identify donor-specific TCRbeta clones.

Of note for this clone: Its antigen is as yet unknown.

Some clones are missing from TCRdb's copy, which holds only in-frame ones; the method was immunoSEQ multiplex PCR. Of 240,000 or so clones in the sample, about 80% were seen once. The CDR3 length is 14 residues. V lost 0 bases and J lost 4, with 10 bases in between. Per the germline V gene, CDR1 is SGHDN and CDR2 is FVKESK. Unstimulated Tregs (CD4+CD25+CD127-) and CD4+CD25- non-Tregs were sorted from PBMCs. The sequence derives from a human donor in good health. The chain combines TRBV14 with TRBJ2-7; D is undetermined. Sample: CD4+ T cells from blood. The chain's CDR3 is CASSQDSGPYEQYF. In DNA, the CDR3 is TGTGCCAGCAGCCAAGATTCCGGACCTTACGAGCAGTACTTC. Using reference TRBV14 and TRBJ2-7 for the parts outside the CDR3, the full variable domain is EAGVTQFPSHSVIEKGQTVTLRCDPISGHDNLYWYRRVMGKEIKFLLHFVKESKQDESGMPNNRFLAERTGGTYSTLKVQPAELEDSGVYFCASSQDSGPYEQYFGPGTRLTVT.